This T cell receptor (beta chain) was retrieved from a study of a mutant IDH1 vaccine in newly diagnosed glioma. Method: immunoSEQ multiplex PCR; TCRdb's copy keeps in-frame clones and lacks some. Of about 24,000 clones in the sample, roughly 90% were seen once. The CDR3 covers 15 residues. Trimming cost V 2 bases and J 5 bases; bases outside gene matches: 5. Germline assignment: CDR1 ENHRY and CDR2 SYGVKD. Time point here: baseline, week 1 (first vaccination visit). As to treatment: pre-vaccination baseline after standard-of-care therapy. The chain links TRBV10-3 to TRBJ1-5, with 8 positions matching TRBD1. Sequenced material: PBMCs, taken from a glioma patient treated with radiotherapy, temozolomide or both. The TCR comes from a man aged 30 to 39 with glioma. The CDR3 protein is CAISETDRAYQPQHF. Here the CDR3 DNA reads TGTGCCATCAGTGAGACGGACAGGGCGTATCAGCCCCAGCATTTT.